This is a list of T cell receptor beta chains from one sample in a study of T cell repertoires in cytomegalovirus infection. TCRdb recomputed calls from the reads with MiXCR, one row per CDR3 protein. Seen here are approximately 730,000 distinct CDR3 sequences, under 35% observed once, and the top ten hold around 13%. These receptors' antigens are unknown. The sequences come from cultured CD8+ T cells from PBMCs, collected from culture after CMV antigen stimulation. The receptors stem from a human donor in good health (CMV status not recorded). Some clones in this sample may be carry-over from other donors' samples. Each CDR3 is given without its conserved first and last residue.

TRBJ2-4,TRBV10-2,ASSEGDSLAKNIQY
TRBJ1-2,TRBV6-1,ASSLSFDSGTGLIYGYT
TRBJ2-1,TRBV28,ASSLSRQINHEQF
TRBJ2-3,TRBV7-9,ASSSPPPTSGVTDTQY
TRBJ2-1,TRBV5-5,ASSFGKGSTEQF
TRBJ2-1,TRBV7-9,ASSLAPTGDNEQF
TRBJ1-4,TRBV20-1,SARDRDRPNEKLF
TRBJ1-6,TRBV7-6,ASSLGEGRSPLH
TRBJ1-5,TRBV19,ASSMVGHFFQPQH
TRBJ2-3,TRBV6-5,ASSYSEGDTQY
TRBJ2-2,TRBV6-1,ASSQNGQVELVAGELF
TRBJ2-3,TRBV12-3/TRBV12-4,ASSFIDRPSTDTQY
TRBJ1-1,TRBV7-6,ASSLGIVNTEAF
TRBJ2-1,TRBV11-2,ASSLAYGIHEQF
TRBJ1-5,TRBV6-1,ASSGQLPSNQPQH
TRBJ1-2,TRBV7-9,ASRDGVYGYT
TRBJ2-7,TRBV2,ASTSVAGYSHEQY
TRBJ1-1,TRBV6-5,ASSYSRGSTEAF
TRBJ2-7,TRBV4-2,ASSQDLGPYEQY
TRBJ2-7,TRBV7-8,ASSLKQGPYYEQY
TRBJ2-1,TRBV7-6,ASSLRLLSGENEQF
TRBJ2-2,TRBV19,ASSIGGAGTGELF
TRBJ1-2,TRBV5-4,ASLGGTDYGYT
TRBJ1-2,TRBV4-1,ASSHRQSGSYGYT
TRBJ2-7,TRBV6-2/TRBV6-3,ASSYAPQEQY
TRBJ1-2,TRBV18,ASSLNTAGTNYGYT
TRBJ2-3,TRBV7-2,ASSLVDRVSTDTQY
TRBJ1-3,TRBV2,ASKTGFRSGNTIY
TRBJ2-1,TRBV7-6,ASSTGPLGYNEQF
TRBJ2-3,TRBV6-8,ASSYSPRGMDTDTQY
TRBJ2-2,TRBV4-3,ASSQVQGKSTGELF
TRBJ2-2,TRBV6-5,ASSSKGSRYTGELF
TRBJ2-7,TRBV10-3,AIRTQRGGQFYEQY